The clone carrying this TCR beta chain was seen many times. What it recognizes is unknown. This sample is drawn from a study of T cells in Graves' hyperthyroidism and ophthalmopathy. Findings and caveats of the study: Stable hyperthyroidism and ophthalmopathy were separated using 13 V-J signatures.

The CDR3 regions of TCR beta were amplified from RNA transcripts. Initially, a first-round RT-PCR of the TCR CDR3 employed the HTBI primer set. Each CDR3 protein is one row after TCRdb ran MiXCR on the multiplex PCR reads. The sample lists roughly 550,000 distinct CDR3 sequences; about 16% were seen once. The CDR3 consists of 17 residues. Per the germline V gene, CDR1 is DFQATT and CDR2 is SNEGSKA (reference sequence). V dropped 3 bases and J dropped 0 bases, with 21 bases sitting between them. It was uncontrolled infection, other autoimmune disease, pregnancy or lactation that excluded patients. The chain links TRBV20-1 to TRBJ2-7; D gene ambiguous. The sample consisted of blood. The TCR comes from a woman aged 25 to 39 with Graves' ophthalmopathy. The CDR3 bases are TGCAGTGCTAGTCCTTACGCCGGGCTCCTCAGCTCCTACGAGCAGTACTTC. It yields the protein CSASPYAGLLSSYEQYF.